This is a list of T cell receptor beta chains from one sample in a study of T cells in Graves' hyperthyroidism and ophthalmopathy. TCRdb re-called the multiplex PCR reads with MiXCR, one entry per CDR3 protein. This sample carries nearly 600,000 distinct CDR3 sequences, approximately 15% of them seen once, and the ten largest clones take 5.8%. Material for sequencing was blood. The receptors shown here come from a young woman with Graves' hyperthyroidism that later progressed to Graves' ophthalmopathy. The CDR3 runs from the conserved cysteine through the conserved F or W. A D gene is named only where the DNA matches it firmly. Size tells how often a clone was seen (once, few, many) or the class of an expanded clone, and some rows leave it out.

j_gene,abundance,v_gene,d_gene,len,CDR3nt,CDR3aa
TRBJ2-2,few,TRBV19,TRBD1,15,TGTGCCAGTAGTACCCCAGGGGGAAGGACCGGGGAGCTGTTTTTT,CASSTPGGRTGELFF
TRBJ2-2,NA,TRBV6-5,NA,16,TGTGCCAGCAGTTACTTAGGGACCCCGGGCACCGGGGAGCTGTTTTTT,CASSYLGTPGTGELFF
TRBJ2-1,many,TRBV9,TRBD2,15,TGTGCCAGCAGCGTTGGGCTAGCGGGTAACAATGAGCAGTTCTTC,CASSVGLAGNNEQFF
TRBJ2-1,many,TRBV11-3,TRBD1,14,TGTGCCAGCACTGGACAGGGGTCCTACAATGAGCAGTTCTTC,CASTGQGSYNEQFF
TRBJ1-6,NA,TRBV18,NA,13,TGTGCCAGCACCGACAGTTCGGACTCACCCCTCCACTTT,CASTDSSDSPLHF
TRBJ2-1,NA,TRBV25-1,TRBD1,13,TGTGCCAGTCGGACAGGGACCTACAATGAGCAGTTCTTC,CASRTGTYNEQFF
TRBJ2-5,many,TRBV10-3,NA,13,TGTGCCATCAGACTGGCCGAGGAAGAGACCCAGTACTTC,CAIRLAEEETQYF
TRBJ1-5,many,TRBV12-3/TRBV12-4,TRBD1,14,TGTGCCAGCAGGGGGACAGCTAGCAATCAGCCCCAGCATTTT,CASRGTASNQPQHF
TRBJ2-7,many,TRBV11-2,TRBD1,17,TGTGCCAGCAGCCACCCTAAAGACAGGGAAAACCCCTACGAGCAGTACTTC,CASSHPKDRENPYEQYF
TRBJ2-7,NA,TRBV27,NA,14,TGTGCCAGCAGTTCCACCGGGACCACAAACGAGCAGTACTTC,CASSSTGTTNEQYF
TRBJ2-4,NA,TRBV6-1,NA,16,TGTGCCAGCAGAAAGGAGCTAGCCGGAGCCAAAAACATTCAGTACTTC,CASRKELAGAKNIQYF
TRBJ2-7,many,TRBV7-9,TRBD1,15,TGTGCCAGCAGCTGGACAGGGGCAGCCGCCAACGAGCAGTACTTC,CASSWTGAAANEQYF
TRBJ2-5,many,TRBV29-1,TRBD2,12,TGCAGCGTGCAACTAGCGGGAGAGACCCAGTACTTC,CSVQLAGETQYF
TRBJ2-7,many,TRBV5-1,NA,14,TGCGCCAGCAGCTTCGGCCCCTCCAGGAACGAGCAGTACTTC,CASSFGPSRNEQYF
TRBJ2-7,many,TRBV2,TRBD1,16,TGTGCCAGCCCCGGCACAGCCGGGACAGGCTCCTACGAGCAGTACTTC,CASPGTAGTGSYEQYF
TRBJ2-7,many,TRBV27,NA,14,TGTGCCAGCAGTTCCACAGGGACCTCCTACGAGCAGTACTTC,CASSSTGTSYEQYF
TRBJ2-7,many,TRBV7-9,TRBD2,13,TGTGCCAGCAGCTTGGGCGGGAGCAGCGAGCAGTACTTC,CASSLGGSSEQYF
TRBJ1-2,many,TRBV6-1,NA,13,TGTGCCAGCAGTGAAGGCAGGGTAGGTGGCTACACCTTC,CASSEGRVGGYTF
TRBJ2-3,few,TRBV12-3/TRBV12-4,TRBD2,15,TGTGCCAGCAGTCACTCTACTAGCGGGGGGGATGCGCAGTATTTT,CASSHSTSGGDAQYF
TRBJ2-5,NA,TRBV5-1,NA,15,TGCGCCAGCAGCTTGACGCGGAGTCCCCAAGAGACCCAGTACTTC,CASSLTRSPQETQYF
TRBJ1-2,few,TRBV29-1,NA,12,TGCAGCGTGAGAGGGACGGCTTATGGCTACACCTTC,CSVRGTAYGYTF
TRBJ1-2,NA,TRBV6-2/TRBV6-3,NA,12,TGTGCCAGCAGCCGTACCGAGGGAGAGTACACCTTC,CASSRTEGEYTF
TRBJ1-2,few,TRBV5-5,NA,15,TGTGCCAGCAGCGGGGGGCAGGCCTCATACTATGGCTACACCTTC,CASSGGQASYYGYTF
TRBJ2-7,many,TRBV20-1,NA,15,TGCAGTGCCAGCAGCCCGGAGGGTGCGATCTACGAGCAGTACTTC,CSASSPEGAIYEQYF
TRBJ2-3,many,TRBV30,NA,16,TGTGCCTGGAGTGGATTCTATAGGGGGAGCACAGATACGCAGTATTTT,CAWSGFYRGSTDTQYF
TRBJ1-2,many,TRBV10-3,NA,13,TGTGCCACGCGAGAGACAATCGGCTATGGCTACACCTTC,CATRETIGYGYTF